The next 18 T cell receptor beta chains were all read from a single sample in a study of blood T cells in healthy people across ages. It was with a sample-barcoded 5' primer and a J-beta primer mix that a second PCR of roughly 7 to 12 cycles was run. TCRdb independently ran MiXCR on the 5' RACE reads; one entry per CDR3 protein. The sample yields 1.5 million to 2 million distinct CDR3 sequences, 40% to 55% seen once. The source material was blood. The receptors were sampled from a woman aged 40-49 years in good health.

The chain employs TRBV4-1 and TRBJ2-7; 7 bases map to TRBD1. The V and J ends lost 1 base and 0 bases, in that order; junction bases with no gene match: 6. Per germline, CDR1 MGHRA and CDR2 YSYEKL. This CDR3 contains 16 residues. The CDR3 protein is CASSQGGGASSYEQYF. In DNA form, the CDR3 reads TGCGCCAGCAGCCAAGGAGGGGGCGCTAGCTCCTACGAGCAGTACTTC.

The rearrangement uses TRBV6-1 and TRBJ2-5; maybe TRBD1 (5 bases). The length of the CDR3 is 13 residues. Looked up from germline, CDR1 is MNHNS and CDR2 is SASEGT. With 1 base removed from V and 11 bases from J, the gap between germline ends came to 14 bases. The CDR3 region is CASSEDAGPKQYF. DNA of the CDR3: TGTGCCAGCAGTGAAGATGCAGGGCCGAAGCAGTACTTC.

V gene TRBV5-1 combines with J gene TRBJ1-6, with D unresolved. Trimming cost V 6 bases and J 7 bases, with 17 bases left between them. CDR3 size: 15 residues. CDR1 and CDR2 from the germline V gene are SGHRS and YFSETQ. CDR3 DNA: TGCGCCAGCAACCCCTCGGGCACGAACAATTCACCCCTCCACTTT. It encodes CASNPSGTNNSPLHF. The complete variable domain, with remaining parts taken from reference TRBV5-1 and TRBJ1-6, reads KAGVTQTPRYLIKTRGQQVTLSCSPISGHRSVSWYQQTPGQGLQFLFEYFSETQRNKGNFPGRFSGRQFSNSRSEMNVSTLELGDSALYLCASNPSGTNNSPLHFGNGTRLTVT.

The chain joins TRBV3-1 to TRBJ2-7, with D uncertain. This CDR3 has 13 amino acids. Trimming cost V 4 bases and J 8 bases, with 15 bases left between them. From germline, CDR1 is LGHDT and CDR2 YNNKEL (reference sequence). CDR3 amino acids: CASSLLLGEKQYF. The CDR3 DNA is TGTGCCAGCAGCCTCCTCTTGGGCGAGAAGCAGTACTTC.

The rearrangement links TRBV20-1 to TRBJ1-2, with 9 nucleotides matching TRBD1. The germline CDR1 and CDR2 sequences are DFQATT and SNEGSKA (reference sequence). V dropped 4 bases and J dropped 4; count of bases not matched to a gene: 4. CDR3 size: 13 residues. CDR3 loop: CSAIPTGGYGYTF. CDR3 nucleotides: TGCAGTGCTATTCCGACAGGGGGCTATGGCTACACCTTC.

The chain links TRBV7-2 to TRBJ2-7, with D perhaps TRBD1 (6 bases). CDR1 is SGHTA and CDR2 is FQGNSA in the germline V gene. Trimming stripped 4 bases from V and 5 bases from J, with 15 bases between. The CDR3 spans 14 residues. The CDR3 reads CASSYPGTTNEQYF. The CDR3 bases are TGTGCCAGCAGCTACCCCGGGACAACAAACGAGCAGTACTTC.

The gene calls are TRBV24-1 and TRBJ2-1; TRBD1 agrees at 10 bases. Germline lookup yields CDR1 KGHDR and CDR2 SFDVKD. This CDR3 comprises 17 residues. After removal of 1 base from V and 7 bases from J, the junction contained 9 bases not matched to a gene. CDR3 nucleotide sequence: TGTGCCACCAGTGATTTAGGGGGGACAGGGGTGAGAAATGAGCAGTTCTTC. Amino acid sequence: CATSDLGGTGVRNEQFF.

The chain has TRBV12-3 or TRBV12-4 and TRBJ2-7; tentative D call: TRBD2 (7 bases). The CDR3 length is 12 residues. V dropped 5 bases and J dropped 12 bases, with 17 bases sitting between them. This chain's CDR3 is CASSINVAGAYF. CDR3 bases: TGTGCCAGCAGTATCAACGTTGCGGGGGCGTACTTC.

The chain uses TRBV6-6 and TRBJ2-5, with D maybe TRBD2 (6 bases). V was clipped by 6 bases and J by 1 base, with 18 bases between them. The CDR3 length is 16 residues. Germline CDR1 reads MNHNY; CDR2 reads SVGAGI (reference sequence). CDR3 region: CASRQGWGVVQETQYF. The CDR3 region has the DNA TGTGCCAGCAGGCAGGGATGGGGGGTCGTCCAAGAGACCCAGTACTTC.

The chain couples TRBV20-1 to TRBJ1-1, with D maybe TRBD1 (5 bases). Germline-derived CDR1 and CDR2 are DFQATT and SNEGSKA (reference sequence). Between the trimmed V and J ends, which lost 5 bases and 0 bases, there was a span of 10 bases. This CDR3 has 13 residues. As DNA, the CDR3 is TGCAGTGCTTCCGACAGTATGAACACTGAAGCTTTCTTT. Protein product: CSASDSMNTEAFF.

In its sample, this clonotype was seen a few times. The rearrangement joins TRBV7-2 to TRBJ1-2, with D possibly being TRBD1 (6 bases). This CDR3 region has 17 residues. V lost 5 bases and J 4 bases, leaving 23 bases between the germline ends. Per the germline V gene, CDR1 is SGHTA and CDR2 is FQGNSA. For the CDR3, the DNA is TGTGCCAGCAGCCTTGATACAGGGTTCTCGATCGCCTATGGCTACACCTTC. It specifies CASSLDTGFSIAYGYTF.

This clonotype has just a few counts. V gene TRBV19 combines with J gene TRBJ2-1; D is ambiguous. This CDR3 is built from 14 residues. In germline, CDR1 is LNHDA, CDR2 SQIVND (reference sequence). V shed 3 bases and J shed 3 bases, with 9 bases lying between them. CDR3: CASSIRGVYNEQFF. The CDR3 coding sequence is TGTGCCAGTAGTATTCGAGGAGTCTACAATGAGCAGTTCTTC.

V is TRBV6-5 and J is TRBJ2-5; TRBD2 matches at 8 bases. Looked up from germline, CDR1 is MNHEY and CDR2 is SVGAGI. This CDR3 comprises 15 residues. Trimming at V came to 6 bases and at J to 5 bases, leaving 11 bases not matched to a gene. The CDR3 nucleotides are TGTGCCAGCAGCTATGGAGCGGGGGATGGGGAGACCCAGTACTTC. Its protein is CASSYGAGDGETQYF.

This clonotype was seen a handful of times. V usage is TRBV10-3 and J usage is TRBJ1-5, with D possibly being TRBD1 (6 bases). There are 13 residues in the CDR3. Germline V gene data show CDR1 as ENHRY and CDR2 as SYGVKD. Between the trimmed V and J ends, which lost 8 bases and 5 bases, there was a span of 13 bases. The CDR3 DNA sequence: TGTGCCATCGGGGGGGGCAGTTATCAGCCCCAGCATTTT. As protein: CAIGGGSYQPQHF.

The chain combines TRBV28 with TRBJ2-3; the D gene is possibly TRBD1 (6 bases). The CDR3 covers 17 residues. The V end was cut by 0 bases, the J end by 0 bases, with 13 bases between. Per the germline V gene, CDR1 is MDHEN and CDR2 is SYDVKM. CDR3 DNA sequence: TGTGCCAGCAGTTTATGGGCGGACAGCCCTAGCACAGATACGCAGTATTTT. The encoded protein is CASSLWADSPSTDTQYF. The full variable domain, with the rest looked up from reference TRBV28 and TRBJ2-3, is DVKVTQSSRYLVKRTGEKVFLECVQDMDHENMFWYRQDPGLGLRLIYFSYDVKMKEKGDIPEGYSVSREKKERFSLILESASTNQTSMYLCASSLWADSPSTDTQYFGPGTRLTVL.

This chain joins TRBV6-2 or TRBV6-3 and TRBJ1-5; D is perhaps TRBD1 (5 bases). Germline V gives CDR1 MNHEY, CDR2 SVGEGT. The V end lost 0 bases, the J end lost 4 bases, and 13 bases lay between the germline ends. The CDR3 length is 16 residues. CDR3 sequence reads: CASSYSMSGINQPQHF. CDR3 DNA: TGTGCCAGCAGTTACTCGATGTCAGGGATTAATCAGCCCCAGCATTTT.

This sequence joins TRBV2 and TRBJ2-7; D remains ambiguous. The CDR3 length is 15 residues. CDR1 is SNHLY, CDR2 FYNNEI, per germline. The germline V and J ends were trimmed by 5 bases and 3 bases, with 17 bases remaining between them. CDR3 loop: CASSSDGGQNYEQYF. The DNA for the CDR3 is TGTGCCAGCAGTTCGGACGGCGGTCAAAACTACGAGCAGTACTTC.

The chain is built from TRBV28 and TRBJ1-2, with D unresolved. This CDR3 has 13 residues. Per the germline V gene, CDR1 is MDHEN and CDR2 is SYDVKM. V was shortened by 3 bases and J by 4 bases, with 9 bases between the two germline ends. The CDR3 here is CASSLETLYGYTF. CDR3 DNA sequence: TGTGCCAGCAGTTTGGAGACACTCTATGGCTACACCTTC.